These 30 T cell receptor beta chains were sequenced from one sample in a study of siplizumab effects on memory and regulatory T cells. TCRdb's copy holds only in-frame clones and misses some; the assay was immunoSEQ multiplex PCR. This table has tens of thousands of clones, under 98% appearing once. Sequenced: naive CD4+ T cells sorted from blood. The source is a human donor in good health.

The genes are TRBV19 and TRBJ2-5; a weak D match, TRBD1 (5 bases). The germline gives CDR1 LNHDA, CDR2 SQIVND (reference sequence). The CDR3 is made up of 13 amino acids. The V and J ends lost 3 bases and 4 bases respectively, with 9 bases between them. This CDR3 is CASSIQRGETQYF. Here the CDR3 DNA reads TGTGCCAGTAGTATTCAAAGGGGAGAGACCCAGTACTTC.

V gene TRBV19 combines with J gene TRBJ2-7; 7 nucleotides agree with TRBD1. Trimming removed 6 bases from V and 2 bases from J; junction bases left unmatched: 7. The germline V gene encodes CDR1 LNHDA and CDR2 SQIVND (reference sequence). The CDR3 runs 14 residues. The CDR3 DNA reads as TGTGCCAGTAGCCCGAGACAGGGAACCTACGAGCAGTACTTC. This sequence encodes CASSPRQGTYEQYF.

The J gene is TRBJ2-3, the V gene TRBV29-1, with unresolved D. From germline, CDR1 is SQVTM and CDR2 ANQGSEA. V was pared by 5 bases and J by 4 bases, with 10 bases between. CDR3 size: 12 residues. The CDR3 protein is CSVFSGADTQYF. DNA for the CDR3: TGCAGCGTTTTTTCCGGAGCAGATACGCAGTATTTT.

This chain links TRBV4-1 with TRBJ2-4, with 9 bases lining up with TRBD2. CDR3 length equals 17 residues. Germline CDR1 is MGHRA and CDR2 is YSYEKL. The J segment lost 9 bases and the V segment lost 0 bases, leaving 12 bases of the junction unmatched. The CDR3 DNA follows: TGCGCCAGCAGCCAAGAGGGCGGGAGGGCCGGAGGTGGCATTCAGTACTTC. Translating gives CASSQEGGRAGGGIQYF.

The chain's CDR3 is CASSPYTSYEQYF. DNA of the CDR3: TGTGCCAGCTCACCGTACACCTCCTACGAGCAGTACTTC. The V gene is TRBV18, the J gene TRBJ2-7; D is unresolved. V was clipped by 3 bases and J by 0 bases, with 6 bases between them. The CDR3 runs to 13 residues. Germline loops: CDR1 KGHSH, CDR2 LQKENI.

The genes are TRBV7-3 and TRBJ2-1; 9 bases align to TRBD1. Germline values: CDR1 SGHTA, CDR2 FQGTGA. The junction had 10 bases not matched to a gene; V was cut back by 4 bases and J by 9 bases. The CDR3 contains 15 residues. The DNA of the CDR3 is TGTGCCAGCAGCTCTCCGGGACAGGGAGCCGGTGAGCAGTTCTTC. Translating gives CASSSPGQGAGEQFF.

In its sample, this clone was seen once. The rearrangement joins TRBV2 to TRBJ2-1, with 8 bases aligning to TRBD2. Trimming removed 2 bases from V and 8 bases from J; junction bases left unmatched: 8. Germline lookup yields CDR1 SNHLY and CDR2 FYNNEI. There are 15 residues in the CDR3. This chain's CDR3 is CASSENSGGPYEQFF. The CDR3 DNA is TGTGCCAGCAGTGAAAACTCGGGAGGGCCCTATGAGCAGTTCTTC.

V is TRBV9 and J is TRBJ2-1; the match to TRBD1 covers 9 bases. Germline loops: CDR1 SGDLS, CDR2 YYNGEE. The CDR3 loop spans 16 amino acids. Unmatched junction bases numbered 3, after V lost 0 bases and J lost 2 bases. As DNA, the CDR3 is TGTGCCAGCAGCGTAGTCGGGACAGGGCCCTACAATGAGCAGTTCTTC. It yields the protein CASSVVGTGPYNEQFF.

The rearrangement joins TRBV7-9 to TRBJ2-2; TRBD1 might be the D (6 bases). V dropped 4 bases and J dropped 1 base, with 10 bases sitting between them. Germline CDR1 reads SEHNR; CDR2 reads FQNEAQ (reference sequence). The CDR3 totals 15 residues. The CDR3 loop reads CASSYGTLNTGELFF. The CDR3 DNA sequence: TGTGCCAGCAGCTACGGGACACTGAACACCGGGGAGCTGTTTTTT.

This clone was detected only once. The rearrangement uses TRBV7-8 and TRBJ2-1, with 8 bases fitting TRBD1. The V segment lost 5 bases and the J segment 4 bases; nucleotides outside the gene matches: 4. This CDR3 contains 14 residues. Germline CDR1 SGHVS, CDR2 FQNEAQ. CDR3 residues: CASSPRTGYNEQFF. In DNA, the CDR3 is TGTGCCAGCAGCCCACGGACAGGGTACAATGAGCAGTTCTTC.

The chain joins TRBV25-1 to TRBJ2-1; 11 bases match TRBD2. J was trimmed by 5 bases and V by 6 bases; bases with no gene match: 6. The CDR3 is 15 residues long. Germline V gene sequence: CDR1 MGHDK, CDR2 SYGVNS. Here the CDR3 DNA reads TGTGCCAGCAGCGGAACTAGCGGGAGAAACAATGAGCAGTTCTTC. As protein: CASSGTSGRNNEQFF.

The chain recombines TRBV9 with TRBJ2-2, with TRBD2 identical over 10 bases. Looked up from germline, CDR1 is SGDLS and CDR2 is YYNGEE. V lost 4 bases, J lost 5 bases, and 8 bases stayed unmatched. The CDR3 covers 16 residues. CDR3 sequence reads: CASSNGLAVRTGELFF. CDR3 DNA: TGTGCCAGCAGCAACGGACTAGCGGTTCGGACCGGGGAGCTGTTTTTT.

CDR3 in DNA: TGTGCCAGCAGCCACCCTCAGGGCCGGGCGGGATCTACCTACGAGCAGTACTTC. It translates to CASSHPQGRAGSTYEQYF. The chain uses TRBV14 and TRBJ2-7, with D maybe TRBD2 (6 bases). CDR3 length equals 18 residues. The germline V and J ends were trimmed by 3 bases and 2 bases, with 23 bases remaining between them. Germline CDR1 and CDR2: SGHDN and FVKESK.

CDR3 bases: TGCGCCAGCTACTTTGGACGGGATGTCACAGATACGCAGTATTTT. Amino acid sequence: CASYFGRDVTDTQYF. The chain couples TRBV5-1 to TRBJ2-3; tentative D call: TRBD2 (5 bases). Trimming stripped 7 bases from V and 2 bases from J, with 17 bases between. The CDR3 contains 15 residues. Germline assignment: CDR1 SGHRS and CDR2 YFSETQ.

The CDR3, as DNA: TGCGCCAGCAGCCAAGAGGGCACGGCCGGAAGCAATCAGCCCCAGCATTTT. Its protein product is CASSQEGTAGSNQPQHF. This chain joins TRBV4-1 and TRBJ1-5; no firm D call. The CDR3 totals 17 residues. Germline loops: CDR1 MGHRA, CDR2 YSYEKL. V shed 0 bases and J shed 1 base, with 13 bases lying between them.

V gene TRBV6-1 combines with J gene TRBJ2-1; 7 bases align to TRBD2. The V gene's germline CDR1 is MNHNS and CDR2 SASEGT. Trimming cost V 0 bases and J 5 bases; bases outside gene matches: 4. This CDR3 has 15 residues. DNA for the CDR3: TGTGCCAGCAGTGAAGCGGGCGGGGGAGACAATGAGCAGTTCTTC. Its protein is CASSEAGGGDNEQFF.

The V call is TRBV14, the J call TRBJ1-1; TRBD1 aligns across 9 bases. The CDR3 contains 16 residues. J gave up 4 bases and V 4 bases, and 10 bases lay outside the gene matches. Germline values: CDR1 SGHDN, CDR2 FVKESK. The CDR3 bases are TGTGCCAGCAGCCCCCCCCCGGGACAGGGAATCACTGAAGCTTTCTTT. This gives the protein CASSPPPGQGITEAFF. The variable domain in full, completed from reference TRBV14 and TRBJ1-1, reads EAGVTQFPSHSVIEKGQTVTLRCDPISGHDNLYWYRRVMGKEIKFLLHFVKESKQDESGMPNNRFLAERTGGTYSTLKVQPAELEDSGVYFCASSPPPGQGITEAFFGQGTRLTVV.

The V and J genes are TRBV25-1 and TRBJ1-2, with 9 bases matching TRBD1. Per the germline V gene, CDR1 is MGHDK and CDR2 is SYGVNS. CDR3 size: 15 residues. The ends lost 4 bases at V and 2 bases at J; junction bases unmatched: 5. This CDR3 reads CASSGPGQGNYGYTF. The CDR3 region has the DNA TGTGCCAGCAGTGGACCGGGACAGGGAAACTATGGCTACACCTTC.

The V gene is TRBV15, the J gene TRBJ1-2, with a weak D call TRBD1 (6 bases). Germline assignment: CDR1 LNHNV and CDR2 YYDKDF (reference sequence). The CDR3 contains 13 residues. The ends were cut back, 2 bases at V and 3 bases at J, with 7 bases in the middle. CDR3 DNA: TGTGCCACCAGCAGAAACAGGGACTATGGCTACACCTTC. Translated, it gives CATSRNRDYGYTF. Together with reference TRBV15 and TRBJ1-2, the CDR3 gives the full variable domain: DAMVIQNPRYQVTQFGKPVTLSCSQTLNHNVMYWYQQKSSQAPKLLFHYYDKDFNNEADTPDNFQSRRPNTSFCFLDIRSPGLGDTAMYLCATSRNRDYGYTFGSGTRLTVV.

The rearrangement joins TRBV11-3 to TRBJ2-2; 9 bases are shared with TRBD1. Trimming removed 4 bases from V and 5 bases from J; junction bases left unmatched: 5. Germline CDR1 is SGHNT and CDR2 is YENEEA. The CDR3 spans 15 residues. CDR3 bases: TGTGCCAGCAGCTCCGGGACAGGGAGGACCGGGGAGCTGTTTTTT. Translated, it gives CASSSGTGRTGELFF.

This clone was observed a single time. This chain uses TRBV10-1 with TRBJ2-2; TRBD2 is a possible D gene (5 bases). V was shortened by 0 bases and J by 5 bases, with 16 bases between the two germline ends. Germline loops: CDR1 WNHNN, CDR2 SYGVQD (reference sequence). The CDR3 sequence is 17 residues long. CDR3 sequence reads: CASSESSELVWTGELFF. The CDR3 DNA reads TGCGCCAGCAGTGAGTCGAGTGAACTAGTCTGGACCGGGGAGCTGTTTTTT.

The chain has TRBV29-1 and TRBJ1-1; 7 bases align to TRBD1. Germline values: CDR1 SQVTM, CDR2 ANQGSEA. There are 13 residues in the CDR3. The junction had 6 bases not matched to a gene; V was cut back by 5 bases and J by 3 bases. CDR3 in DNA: TGCAGCGTTAAGAACAGGGGATACACTGAAGCTTTCTTT. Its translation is CSVKNRGYTEAFF.

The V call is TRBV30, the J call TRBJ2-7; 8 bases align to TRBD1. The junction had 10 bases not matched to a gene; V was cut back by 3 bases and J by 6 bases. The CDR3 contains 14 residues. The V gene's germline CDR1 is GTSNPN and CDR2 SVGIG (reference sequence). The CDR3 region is CAWRLQGALSEQYF. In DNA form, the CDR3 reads TGTGCCTGGAGACTTCAGGGGGCGCTCTCCGAGCAGTACTTC.

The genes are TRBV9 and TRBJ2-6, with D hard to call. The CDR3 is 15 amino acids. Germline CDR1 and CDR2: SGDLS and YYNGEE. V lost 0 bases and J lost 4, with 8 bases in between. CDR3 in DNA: TGTGCCAGCAGCGTAGACGTGACCGGGGCCAACGTCCTGACTTTC. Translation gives CASSVDVTGANVLTF.

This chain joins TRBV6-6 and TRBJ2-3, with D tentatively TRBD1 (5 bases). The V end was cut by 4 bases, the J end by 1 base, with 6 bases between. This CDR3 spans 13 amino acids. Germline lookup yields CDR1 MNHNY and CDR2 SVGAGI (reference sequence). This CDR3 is CASSLGGTDTQYF. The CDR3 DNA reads TGTGCCAGCAGTTTAGGGGGCACAGATACGCAGTATTTT.

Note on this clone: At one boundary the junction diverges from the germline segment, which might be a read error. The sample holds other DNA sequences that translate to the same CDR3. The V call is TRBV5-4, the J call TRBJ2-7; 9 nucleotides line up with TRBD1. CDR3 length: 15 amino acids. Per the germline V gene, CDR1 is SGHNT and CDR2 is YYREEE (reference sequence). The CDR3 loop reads CASSLWTGVLVDQYF. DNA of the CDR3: TGCGCCAGCAGCTTGTGGACAGGGGTTCTCGTAGATCAGTACTTC.

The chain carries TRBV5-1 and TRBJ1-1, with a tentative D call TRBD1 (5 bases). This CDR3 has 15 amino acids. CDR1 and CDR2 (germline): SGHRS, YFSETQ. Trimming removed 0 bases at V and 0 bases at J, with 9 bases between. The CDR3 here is CASSLGDRLNTEAFF. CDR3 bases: TGCGCCAGCAGCTTGGGAGACAGACTGAACACTGAAGCTTTCTTT.

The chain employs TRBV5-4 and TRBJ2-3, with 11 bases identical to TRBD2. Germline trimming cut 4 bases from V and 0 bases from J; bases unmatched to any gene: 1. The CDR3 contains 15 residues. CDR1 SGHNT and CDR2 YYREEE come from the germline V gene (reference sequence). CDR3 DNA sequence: TGTGCCAGCAGCCGACTAGCGGGAAGCACAGATACGCAGTATTTT. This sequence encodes CASSRLAGSTDTQYF.

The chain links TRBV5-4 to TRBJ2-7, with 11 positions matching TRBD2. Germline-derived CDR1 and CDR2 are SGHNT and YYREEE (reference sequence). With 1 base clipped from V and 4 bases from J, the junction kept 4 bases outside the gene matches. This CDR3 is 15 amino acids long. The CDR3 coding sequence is TGTGCCAGCAGCTTGCCCCTAGCGGGAGGTTACGAGCAGTACTTC. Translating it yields CASSLPLAGGYEQYF. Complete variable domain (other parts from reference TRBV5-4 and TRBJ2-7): ETGVTQSPTHLIKTRGQQVTLRCSSQSGHNTVSWYQQALGQGPQFIFQYYREEENGRGNFPPRFSGLQFPNYSSELNVNALELDDSALYLCASSLPLAGGYEQYFGPGTRLTVT.

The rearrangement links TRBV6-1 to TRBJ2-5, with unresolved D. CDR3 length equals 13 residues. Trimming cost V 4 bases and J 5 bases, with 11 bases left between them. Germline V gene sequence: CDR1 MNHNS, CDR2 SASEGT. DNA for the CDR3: TGTGCCAGCAGTGTCAAGCGCGAGGAGACCCAGTACTTC. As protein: CASSVKREETQYF.